This T cell receptor beta chain was obtained from a study of T cell changes during pregnancy in multiple sclerosis. Germline CDR1 and CDR2: SQVTM and ANQGSEA. Trimming stripped 4 bases from V and 3 bases from J, with 10 bases between. CDR3 length: 13 residues. The table came from immunoSEQ multiplex PCR; TCRdb's copy has only in-frame clones and leaves some out. The sample includes tens of thousands of clones, roughly 94% of them seen just once. This TCR was recovered from a female donor with multiple sclerosis, enrolled in a pregnancy study. The starting material was CD8+ T cells from peripheral blood mononuclear cells, obtained before pregnancy. This chain uses TRBV29-1 with TRBJ2-1; D may be TRBD2 (5 bases). CDR3 nucleotides: TGCAGCGTTGGGGAGCGCGACTACAATGAGCAGTTCTTC. Translation: CSVGERDYNEQFF.